This T cell receptor (beta chain) is from a study of cytomegalovirus exposure and HLA in healthy donors. General observations from the study: Across all donors, roughly uniform sequencing depth was an assumption of the presence/absence analyses. DRB1 showed the most TCR associations and HLA-C the fewest in a later analysis, as rates varied by HLA locus.

Of note for this clone: The antigen is unknown.

V was shortened by 4 bases and J by 3 bases, with 16 bases between the two germline ends. This CDR3 region has 14 residues. CDR1 is SQVTM and CDR2 is ANQGSEA in the germline V gene. PCR employed 60 Vbeta and 13 Jbeta primers. Per the authors' pipeline: In a later analysis, 75 million to 95 million unique TCR beta chains included roughly 11 million shared by two or more donors. The protocol was immunoSEQ multiplex PCR, while the TCRdb copy is restricted to in-frame clones and leaves out a portion. The V and J calls and clone size come from that table; D and trimming were worked out from the DNA. Among around 90,000 clones listed, about four fifths were seen once.

V is TRBV29-1 and J is TRBJ2-7; possibly TRBD1 for D (7 bases). The clonotype originates from a man aged 50-60 years in good health and CMV-seronegative. Source material: PBMCs. The CDR3 is CSVVGAGGLYEQYF. In DNA, the CDR3 is TGCAGCGTTGTTGGCGCAGGGGGGCTCTACGAGCAGTACTTC.